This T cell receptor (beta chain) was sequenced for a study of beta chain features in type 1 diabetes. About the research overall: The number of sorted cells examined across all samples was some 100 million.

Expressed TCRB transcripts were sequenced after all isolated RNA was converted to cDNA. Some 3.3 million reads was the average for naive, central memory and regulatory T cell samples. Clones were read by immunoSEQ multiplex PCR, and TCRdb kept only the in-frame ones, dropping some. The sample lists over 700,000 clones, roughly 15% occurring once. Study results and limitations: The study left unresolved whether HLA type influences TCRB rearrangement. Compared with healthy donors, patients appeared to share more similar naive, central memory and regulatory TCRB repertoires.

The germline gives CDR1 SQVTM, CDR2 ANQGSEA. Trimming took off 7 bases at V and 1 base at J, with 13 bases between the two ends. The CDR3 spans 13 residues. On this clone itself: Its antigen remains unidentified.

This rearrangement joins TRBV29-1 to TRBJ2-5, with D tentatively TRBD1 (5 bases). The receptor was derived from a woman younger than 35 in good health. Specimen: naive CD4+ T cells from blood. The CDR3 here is CSGADSFQETQYF. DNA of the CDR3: TGCAGCGGGGCCGACAGCTTCCAAGAGACCCAGTACTTC. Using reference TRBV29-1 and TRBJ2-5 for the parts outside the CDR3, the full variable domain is SAVISQKPSRDICQRGTSLTIQCQVDSQVTMMFWYRQQPGQSLTLIATANQGSEATYESGFVIDKFPISRPNLTFSTLTVSNMSPEDSSIYLCSGADSFQETQYFGPGTRLLVL.